This T cell receptor (beta chain) was recovered during a study of shared clonotypes between healthy human individuals. V dropped 3 bases and J dropped 6; count of bases not matched to a gene: 8. Germline lookup yields CDR1 KGHSH and CDR2 LQKENI. This CDR3 comprises 16 residues. Profiled with immunoSEQ multiplex PCR; TCRdb holds only in-frame clones, not every one. The sample holds approximately 1,000,000 clones, roughly 80% seen once. This receptor was obtained from a man between 18 and 29 years old in good health. Some clones in this sample may be carry-over from other donors' samples. The source material was memory CD4+ T cells from PBMCs. As for subset: CD45RA-negative fraction. The gene calls are TRBV18 and TRBJ2-1, with TRBD1 matching 10 bases. The CDR3: CASSPPPGQGPNEQFF. The DNA for the CDR3 is TGTGCCAGCTCACCTCCACCGGGACAGGGGCCCAATGAGCAGTTCTTC.